A selection of T cell receptor beta chains follows, all from one sample in a study of OX40 agonist ivuxolimab in advanced cancers. The repertoire was sequenced with immunoSEQ multiplex PCR; TCRdb's copy has only in-frame clones and lacks some. The table shows under 70,000 clones, with 80% to 90% occurring only once. Sequenced here: CD4+ or CD8+ T cells sorted from blood, sampled in a trial of the OX40 agonist ivuxolimab. The origin of the receptors is an adult with an advanced solid tumor such as melanoma, head and neck, liver or kidney cancer. CDR3s include the opening cysteine and the closing phenylalanine or tryptophan.

>TRBJ2-5|TRBV5-1
CASSPEGLEETQYF
>TRBJ1-5|TRBV2
CASSVYGGGNQPQHF
>TRBJ2-1|TRBV27
CASSLAGTNEQFF
>TRBJ1-2|TRBV5-5
CASSFRDKSGYTF
>TRBJ2-3|TRBV6-5
CASRPTSGGADTQYF
>TRBJ2-3|TRBV7-3
CASSTGGPDTQYF
>TRBJ2-7|TRBV5-4
CASSTAGLASYEQYF
>TRBJ2-4|TRBV28
CASSLPSGLAKNIQYF
>TRBJ2-3|TRBV29-1
CSVAFGTSGTDTQYF
>TRBJ2-1|TRBV2
CASSGRAGASHNEQFF
>TRBJ1-2|TRBV10-3
CASSYTGGYTF
>TRBJ2-3|TRBV5-1
CASSLGLGARLDTQYF
>TRBJ2-1|TRBV28
CASRIYLAGGYNEQFF
>TRBJ2-7|TRBV10-3
CAISGGRGSYEQYF
>TRBJ2-5|TRBV5-1
CASRRQWAGGQETQYF
>TRBJ2-5|TRBV29-1
CSVGPSGSAYQETQYF
>TRBJ2-1|TRBV7-2
CASSLAGGIWASEQFF